A selection of T cell receptor beta chains follows, all from one sample in a study of T cell changes during pregnancy in multiple sclerosis. Clones were sequenced by immunoSEQ multiplex PCR, and TCRdb holds only the in-frame ones, with some missing. Of about 20,000 clones listed, under 90% are singletons. The sample consisted of CD8+ T cells from peripheral blood mononuclear cells, taken after pregnancy. Receptor source: a female donor with multiple sclerosis, enrolled in a pregnancy study. The CDR3 runs from the conserved cysteine through the conserved F or W. The D gene is left open where the match is weak. The size field is filled for only some rows; it gives once, few, many or a size class.

clone_size,d_call,j_call,v_call,cdr3_nt,cdr3_aa
NA,NA,TRBJ2-5,TRBV25-1,TGTGCCAGCAGTGACCTCGGAGGAGAAGAGACCCAGTACTTC,CASSDLGGEETQYF
NA,NA,TRBJ2-7,TRBV6-1,TGTGCCAGCAGTGACTGGGGGAACCCGGGGACAAAGACCTACGAGCAGTACTTC,CASSDWGNPGTKTYEQYF
NA,NA,TRBJ1-1,TRBV19,TGTGCCAGTAGTATAAGCCGGGAATCAGCAGCTTTCTTT,CASSISRESAAFF
NA,TRBD1,TRBJ1-1,TRBV25-1,TGTGCCAGCAGTGAAGAAGGGGGCTTAAGTCTGAACACTGAAGCTTTCTTT,CASSEEGGLSLNTEAFF
NA,NA,TRBJ1-6,TRBV13,TGTGCCAGCAGCTTAGAAGGGGGAAATTCACCCCTCCACTTT,CASSLEGGNSPLHF
NA,NA,TRBJ2-5,TRBV6-5,TGTGCCAGCAGTTATTTGAGAGCCGGAGAGACCCAGTACTTC,CASSYLRAGETQYF
NA,TRBD2,TRBJ2-5,TRBV4-3,TGCGCCAGCAGCCAAGATGGATCACTAGCGGGGAGGGAGACCCAGTACTTC,CASSQDGSLAGRETQYF
NA,TRBD1,TRBJ1-4,TRBV28,TGTGCCAGCAGAGGGACAGGGGCTGAAAAACTGTTTTTT,CASRGTGAEKLFF
NA,NA,TRBJ2-2,TRBV5-6,TGTGCCAGCAGCTTGGGGCCGAACACCGGGGAGCTGTTTTTT,CASSLGPNTGELFF
NA,NA,TRBJ2-7,TRBV7-8,TGTGCCAGCAGCCCCCGCTCCTACGAGCAGTACTTC,CASSPRSYEQYF
NA,NA,TRBJ1-1,TRBV6-5,TGTGCCAGCAGTTACTCGAAACAGGGCAACACTGAAGCTTTCTTT,CASSYSKQGNTEAFF
NA,NA,TRBJ2-2,TRBV18,TGTGCCAGCTCACCACCGGTAGTGGGACTTCCCACCGGGGAGCTGTTTTTT,CASSPPVVGLPTGELFF
NA,NA,TRBJ2-1,TRBV9,TGTGCCAGCAGTCACAACAGGGATAGCTCCTACAATGAGCAGTTCTTC,CASSHNRDSSYNEQFF
NA,NA,TRBJ1-1,TRBV27,TGTGCCAGCAGTTTAACCCCCCAGGGTAGGGATACTGAAGCTTTCTTT,CASSLTPQGRDTEAFF
NA,TRBD2,TRBJ2-1,TRBV4-1,TGCGCCAGCAGCCAACCAGCGGGGGCCGCCTACAATGAGCAGTTCTTC,CASSQPAGAAYNEQFF
NA,NA,TRBJ1-6,TRBV19,TGTGCCAGTAGTATAGACACAGGGTCTCCACCCCTCCACTTT,CASSIDTGSPPLHF
NA,NA,TRBJ1-4,TRBV30,TGTGCCTTGGACTCAACTAATGAAAAACTGTTTTTT,CALDSTNEKLFF
NA,NA,TRBJ2-2,TRBV5-1,TGCGCCAGCAGCTCAACGGATCTCCGGGCCGAAGCGGCGGACGGGGAGCTGTTTTTT,CASSSTDLRAEAADGELFF
NA,NA,TRBJ1-1,TRBV29-1,TGCAGCGTTGGTTACAGGCGACCACTGGAAGCTTTCTTT,CSVGYRRPLEAFF
NA,NA,TRBJ2-5,TRBV28,TGTGCCAGCCGGGCACCGGACATGGAGACCCAGTACTTC,CASRAPDMETQYF
NA,TRBD1,TRBJ1-1,TRBV6-1,TGTGCCAGCAGTGAAAGTATGGGACAGGGAGCTGAAGCTTTCTTT,CASSESMGQGAEAFF
NA,NA,TRBJ1-5,TRBV5-6,TGTGCCAGCAGCTTGGGTCGTCAGCCCCAGCATTTT,CASSLGRQPQHF
once,TRBD1,TRBJ1-2,TRBV7-9,TGTGCCAGCAGCTTAGAAACAGGGGCTAACTATGGCTACACCTTC,CASSLETGANYGYTF
NA,NA,TRBJ1-3,TRBV5-6,TGTGCCAGCAGCGATGGACTGAGCTCTGGAAACACCATATATTTT,CASSDGLSSGNTIYF
NA,NA,TRBJ2-7,TRBV19,TGTGCCAGTAGTTTCCGGTACGAGCAGTACTTC,CASSFRYEQYF
NA,TRBD1,TRBJ1-1,TRBV9,TGTGCCAGCAGCGTAGCTCGAGACAGGGGTCTGAACACTGAAGCTTTCTTT,CASSVARDRGLNTEAFF
NA,NA,TRBJ2-2,TRBV11-2,TGTGCCAGCGGCGGGGACACCGGGGAGCTGTTTTTT,CASGGDTGELFF